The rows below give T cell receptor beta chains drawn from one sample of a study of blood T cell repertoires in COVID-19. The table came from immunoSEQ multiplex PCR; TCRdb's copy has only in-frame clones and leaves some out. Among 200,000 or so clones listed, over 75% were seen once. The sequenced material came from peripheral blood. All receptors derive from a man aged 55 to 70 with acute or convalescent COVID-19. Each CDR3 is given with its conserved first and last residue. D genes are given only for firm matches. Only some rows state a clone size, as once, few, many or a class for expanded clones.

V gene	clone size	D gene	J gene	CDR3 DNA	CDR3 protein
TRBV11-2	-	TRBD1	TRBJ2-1	TGTGCCAGCAGCAGTTCCGGGACAGGGCATAATGAGCAGTTCTTC	CASSSSGTGHNEQFF
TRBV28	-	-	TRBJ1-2	TGTGCCAGCAGTGTGGGGGCCGGGTTTCGAGGCTACACCTTC	CASSVGAGFRGYTF
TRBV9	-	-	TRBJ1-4	TGTGCCAGCAGCGTAAACGGGAGGCCAACTAATGAAAAACTGTTTTTT	CASSVNGRPTNEKLFF
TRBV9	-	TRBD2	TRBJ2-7	TGTGCCAGCGGGGGGCCTAGCGGGAGTGACGAGCAGTACTTC	CASGGPSGSDEQYF
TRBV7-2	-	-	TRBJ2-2	TGTGCCAGCAGCTTAGCGACAGGAGCGAACACCGGGGAGCTGTTTTTT	CASSLATGANTGELFF
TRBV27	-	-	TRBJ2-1	TGTGCCAGCAGTTTAGCGGGGCCCGGCGAGCAGTTCTTC	CASSLAGPGEQFF
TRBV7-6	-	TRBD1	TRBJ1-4	TGTGCCAGCAGCTCCAACAGGGGCGCCGATGAAAAACTGTTTTTT	CASSSNRGADEKLFF
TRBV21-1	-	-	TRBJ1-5	TGTGCCATTCCACAGGGTTATAGCAATCAGCCCCAGCATTTT	CAIPQGYSNQPQHF
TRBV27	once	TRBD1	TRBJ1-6	TGTGCCAGCAGTTACGGGACAGTGAATTCACCCCTCCACTTT	CASSYGTVNSPLHF
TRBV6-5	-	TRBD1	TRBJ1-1	TGTGCCAGCAGTTTAACGGGACAGGGTAACACTGAAGCTTTCTTT	CASSLTGQGNTEAFF
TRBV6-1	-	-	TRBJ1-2	TGTGCCAGCAGTGAAGGAGGTCTGTATGGCTACACCTTC	CASSEGGLYGYTF
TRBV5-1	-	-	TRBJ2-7	TGCGCCAGCAGCGCCGATAGGGGACTTTCCTACGAGCAGTACTTC	CASSADRGLSYEQYF
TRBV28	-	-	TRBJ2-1	TGTGCCAGCAGTTTATGGAAGAGTAATGAGCAGTTCTTC	CASSLWKSNEQFF
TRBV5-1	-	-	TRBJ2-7	TGCGCCAGCAGCAGCGTCATCTCCTACGAGCAGTACTTC	CASSSVISYEQYF
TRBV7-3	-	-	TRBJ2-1	TGTGCCAGCAGTAACAACCCCGGGACTCCGCCGGTTGAGCAGTTCTTC	CASSNNPGTPPVEQFF
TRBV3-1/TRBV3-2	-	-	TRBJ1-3	TGTGCCAGCAGCCAAGATCTTGGAAACACCATATATTTT	CASSQDLGNTIYF
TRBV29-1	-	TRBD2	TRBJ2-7	TGCAGCGCTTCCGGGACTAGTCGCTCCTACGAGCAGTACTTC	CSASGTSRSYEQYF
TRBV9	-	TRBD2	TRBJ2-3	TGTGCCAGCAGCGTAGGGCTAGCGGGGACTAGCACAGATACGCAGTATTTT	CASSVGLAGTSTDTQYF
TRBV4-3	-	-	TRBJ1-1	TGCGCCAGCAGCCAAGTTGCGGGGGGGCGGAACACTGAAGCTTTCTTT	CASSQVAGGRNTEAFF
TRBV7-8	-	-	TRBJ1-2	TGTGCCAGCAGGCAGGGAACAGGAAACGATTATGGCTACACCTTC	CASRQGTGNDYGYTF
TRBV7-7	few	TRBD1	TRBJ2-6	TGTGCTAGCAGCTTAGTGACAGGGCGGGCCAACGTCCTGACTTTC	CASSLVTGRANVLTF
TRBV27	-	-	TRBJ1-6	TGTGCCAGCAGTCCGCGAGGTGTCGGTAATTCACCCCTCCACTTT	CASSPRGVGNSPLHF
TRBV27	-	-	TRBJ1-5	TGTGCCAGCAGTCAGGGGAGGGGGAATCAGCCCCAGCATTTT	CASSQGRGNQPQHF
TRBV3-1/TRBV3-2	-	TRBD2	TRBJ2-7	TGTGCCAGCAGCCTCCGGACTAGCGGTAACGAGCAGTACTTC	CASSLRTSGNEQYF
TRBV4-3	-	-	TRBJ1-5	TGCGCCAGCAGCCAAGAATATGAAGGGGGTAAGAGCAATCAGCCCCAGCATTTT	CASSQEYEGGKSNQPQHF
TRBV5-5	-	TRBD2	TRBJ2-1	TGTGCCAGCAGCTCCCTAGCGGCTACAAGCTCCTACAATGAGCAGTTCTTC	CASSSLAATSSYNEQFF
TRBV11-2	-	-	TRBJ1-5	TGTGCCAGCAGCTTGATGGGGGCCCAGCCCCAGCATTTT	CASSLMGAQPQHF
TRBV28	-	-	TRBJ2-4	TGTGCCAGCAGTTCGGGCAAAAACATTCAGTACTTC	CASSSGKNIQYF
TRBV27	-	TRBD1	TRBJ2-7	TGTGCCAGCAGACTAGGGGGCCACGAAAGCGGCACCACCTACGAGCAGTACTTC	CASRLGGHESGTTYEQYF
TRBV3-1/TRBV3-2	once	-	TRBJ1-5	TGTGCCAGCGCGGACAGCGGCAATCAGCCCCAGCATTTT	CASADSGNQPQHF
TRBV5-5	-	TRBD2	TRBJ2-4	TGTGCCAGCAGCTTGAAGGCGGGAGGAGGTCTAGGAAACATTCAGTACTTC	CASSLKAGGGLGNIQYF
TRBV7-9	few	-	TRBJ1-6	TGTGCCAGCAGCTTACGGCTGGGGGGAAATTCACCCCTCCACTTT	CASSLRLGGNSPLHF
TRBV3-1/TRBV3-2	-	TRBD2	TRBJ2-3	TGTGCCAGCAGAGGAGCGGGAGGGGGAAGCACAGATACGCAGTATTTT	CASRGAGGGSTDTQYF
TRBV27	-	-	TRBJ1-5	TGTGCCAGCAGTTTATCGGGGAGAGGACAGCCCCAGCATTTT	CASSLSGRGQPQHF
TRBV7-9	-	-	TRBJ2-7	TGTGCCAGCAGCCCTACGCCTTACGAGCAGTACTTC	CASSPTPYEQYF
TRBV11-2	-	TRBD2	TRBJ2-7	TGTGCCAGCAGCTTAGATTTGGGACTAGCGGCCTACGAGCAGTACTTC	CASSLDLGLAAYEQYF
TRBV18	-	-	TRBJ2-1	TGTGCCAGCTCACCAGGCAGGGGGGCTGCCAATGAGCAGTTCTTC	CASSPGRGAANEQFF
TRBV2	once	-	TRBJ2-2	TGTGCCAGCAGGACTCCTAACACCGGGGAGCTGTTTTTT	CASRTPNTGELFF
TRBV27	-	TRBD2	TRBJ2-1	TGTGCCAGCAAACTAGCGGGAGGAGCCGATGAGCAGTTCTTC	CASKLAGGADEQFF
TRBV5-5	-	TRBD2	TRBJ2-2	TGTGCCAGCAGAACCGGGACTAGCGGGATGAACACCGGGGAGCTGTTTTTT	CASRTGTSGMNTGELFF
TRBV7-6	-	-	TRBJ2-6	TGTGCCAGCAGCTCCCCAGGGGCAGGCTTTAGTGGTGGGGCCAACGTCCTGACTTTC	CASSSPGAGFSGGANVLTF
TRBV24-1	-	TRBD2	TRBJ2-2	TGTGCCACCTCGGGAGGGGCAGGGACCACCGGGGAGCTGTTTTTT	CATSGGAGTTGELFF
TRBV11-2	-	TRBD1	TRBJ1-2	TGTGCCAGCAGCTCGGGACAGGGCTCTGGTGGCTACACCTTC	CASSSGQGSGGYTF
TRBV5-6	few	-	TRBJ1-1	TGTGCCAGCAGCCGGGTGGCCTCGCGGAACACTGAAGCTTTCTTT	CASSRVASRNTEAFF
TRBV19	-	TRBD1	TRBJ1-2	TGTGCCAGTCGAACAGGGGCTCGTTCTGGCTACACCTTC	CASRTGARSGYTF
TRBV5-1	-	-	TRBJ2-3	TGCGCCAGCAGCTTGGGCAGGGTCGCAGATACGCAGTATTTT	CASSLGRVADTQYF
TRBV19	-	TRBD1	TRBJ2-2	TGTGCCAGTAGTATAGGATCCGGGACAGGGTTCGGCGGGGAGCTGTTTTTT	CASSIGSGTGFGGELFF
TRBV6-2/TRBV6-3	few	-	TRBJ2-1	TGTGCCAGCAGTGTTACCGGGACTTACAATGAGCAGTTCTTC	CASSVTGTYNEQFF
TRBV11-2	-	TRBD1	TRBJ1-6	TGTGCCAGCAGCCGCCACTCGGGACAGGGGCTGGGTAATTCACCCCTCCACTTT	CASSRHSGQGLGNSPLHF
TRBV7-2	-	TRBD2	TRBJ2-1	TGTGCCAGCAGGCCGGGCGGGAGTGGGAATGAGCAGTTCTTC	CASRPGGSGNEQFF
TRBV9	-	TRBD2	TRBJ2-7	TGTGCCAGCAGCCCAGGGACTAGCGGGAGTCCCTACGAGCAGTACTTC	CASSPGTSGSPYEQYF